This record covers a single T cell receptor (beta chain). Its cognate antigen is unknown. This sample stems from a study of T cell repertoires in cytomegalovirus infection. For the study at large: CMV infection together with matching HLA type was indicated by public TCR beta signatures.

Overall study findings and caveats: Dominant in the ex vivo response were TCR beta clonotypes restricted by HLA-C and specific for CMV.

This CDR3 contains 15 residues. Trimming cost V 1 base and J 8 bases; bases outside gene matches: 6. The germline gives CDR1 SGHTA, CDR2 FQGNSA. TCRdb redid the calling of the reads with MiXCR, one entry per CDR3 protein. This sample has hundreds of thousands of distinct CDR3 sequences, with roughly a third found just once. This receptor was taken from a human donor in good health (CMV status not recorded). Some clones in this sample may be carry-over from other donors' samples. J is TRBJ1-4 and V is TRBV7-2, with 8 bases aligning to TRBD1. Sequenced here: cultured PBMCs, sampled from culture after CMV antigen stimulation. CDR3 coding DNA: TGTGCCAGCAGCTTAGGGCTGCCAGGGGGCGAAAAACTGTTTTTT. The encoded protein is CASSLGLPGGEKLFF. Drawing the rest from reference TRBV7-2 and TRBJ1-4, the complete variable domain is GAGVSQSPSNKVTEKGKDVELRCDPISGHTALYWYRQSLGQGLEFLIYFQGNSAPDKSGLPSDRFSAERTGGSVSTLTIQRTQQEDSAVYLCASSLGLPGGEKLFFGSGTQLSVL.